This is a list of T cell receptor beta chains from one sample in a study of beta chain features in type 1 diabetes. The method was immunoSEQ multiplex PCR; TCRdb's version includes in-frame clones alone and lacks a portion of them. The sample has about 740,000 clones; around an eighth are singletons. Sequenced material: naive CD4+ T cells from blood. The receptors were sampled from a man aged 18-30 years with type 1 diabetes. CDR3s include the opening cysteine and the closing phenylalanine or tryptophan.

>TRBJ1-2|TRBV15
CATSREFNGYTF
>TRBJ2-7|TRBV2
CAGAPTASYEQYF
>TRBJ1-5|TRBV28
CASSLRTYYSNQPQHF
>TRBJ1-5|TRBV2
CASSLLEPQHF
>TRBJ1-6|TRBV5-6
CASSKDKGWNNSPLHF
>TRBJ2-5|TRBV10-3
CAISPGGAQETQYF
>TRBJ1-6|TRBV9
CASSVVPQSMESPLHF
>TRBJ2-1|TRBV5-8
CASSSEGQSGSYNEQFF
>TRBJ2-7|TRBV6-1
CASRAQGNRDEQYF
>TRBJ1-2|TRBV15
CATSRDRGVDGGYTF
>TRBJ2-6|TRBV19
CASSRGTASSGANVLTF
>TRBJ1-2|TRBV10-3
CAITSGQGNYGYTF
>TRBJ2-5|TRBV7-2
CASSLAGVQETQYF
>TRBJ1-5|TRBV7-9
CASSPGTGGRIQPQHF
>TRBJ1-5|TRBV25-1
CASSDGQGVNQPQHF
>TRBJ1-6|TRBV27
CASSLSDGTGLAPLHF
>TRBJ2-2|TRBV27
CASSFHRTNTGELFF
>TRBJ2-6|TRBV4-1
CASSQDIGAGANVLTF
>TRBJ1-1|TRBV30
CAWSPGGPEAFF
>TRBJ2-2|TRBV5-1
CASSLLNTGELFF
>TRBJ2-7|TRBV10-1
CASSEQGKVYEQYF
>TRBJ2-1|TRBV7-2
CASSQGQGLWNEQFF
>TRBJ2-1|TRBV15
CATSRDSGGNNEQFF
>TRBJ2-1|TRBV30
CAWRRPPSYNEQFF
>TRBJ1-4|TRBV29-1
CSTRDATNEKLFF
>TRBJ1-6|TRBV2
CASSEGQGARSPLHF
>TRBJ1-3|TRBV7-2
CASSLAPGGNTIYF
>TRBJ1-6|TRBV7-9
CASVWDGYSPLHF
>TRBJ1-2|TRBV14
CASSSGHGYTF